Shown below are 7 T cell receptor beta chains from a single sample sequenced in a study of Ad26.COV2.S vaccination and SARS-CoV-2 variants. Sequencing used immunoSEQ multiplex PCR; TCRdb keeps in-frame clones, though not all of them. The sample lists 300,000 to 400,000 clones, about 90% occurring once. Sequenced material: peripheral blood, taken after recovery from COVID-19. Every receptor here comes from a human donor who had recovered from COVID-19.

The chain employs TRBV27 and TRBJ1-2, with 12 bases aligning to TRBD1. The V and J ends lost 6 bases and 3 bases, in that order; junction bases with no gene match: 8. This CDR3 has 16 residues. Germline V gene sequence: CDR1 MNHEY, CDR2 SMNVEV (reference sequence). The CDR3 sequence: CASRNPGTGGYYGYTF. CDR3 coding DNA: TGTGCCAGCAGAAACCCCGGGACAGGGGGCTACTATGGCTACACCTTC.

The chain links TRBV5-6 to TRBJ2-3, with D uncertain. This CDR3 region has 12 residues. Trimming removed 2 bases from V and 2 bases from J, with 3 bases in between. The germline V gene has CDR1 SGHDT and CDR2 YYEEEE. The CDR3 DNA follows: TGTGCCAGCAGCTTTATCACAGATACGCAGTATTTT. Protein sequence: CASSFITDTQYF. The whole variable domain, filled in from reference TRBV5-6 and TRBJ2-3, reads DAGVTQSPTHLIKTRGQQVTLRCSPKSGHDTVSWYQQALGQGPQFIFQYYEEEERQRGNFPDRFSGHQFPNYSSELNVNALLLGDSALYLCASSFITDTQYFGPGTRLTVL.

This clone was counted a single time. The genes are TRBV5-1 and TRBJ2-7, with D tentatively TRBD2 (7 bases). The CDR3 loop spans 13 amino acids. Trimming removed 4 bases at V and 2 bases at J, with 10 bases between. Germline CDR1 SGHRS, CDR2 YFSETQ. The CDR3 sequence is CASSQGGAYEQYF. CDR3 DNA sequence: TGCGCCAGCAGCCAAGGGGGGGCCTACGAGCAGTACTTC.

For the CDR3, the DNA is TGTGCCAGTAGTATAACAGGGTTGGATGGCTACACCTTC. It is translated as CASSITGLDGYTF. The rearrangement links TRBV19 to TRBJ1-2, with D tentatively TRBD1 (6 bases). The CDR3 contains 13 residues. Trimming took 2 bases from V and 6 from J, leaving 10 bases between them. Germline CDR1 and CDR2: LNHDA and SQIVND (reference sequence).

The chain has TRBV12-3 or TRBV12-4 and TRBJ1-3; D gene uncertain. Trimming cost V 6 bases and J 8 bases, with 14 bases left between them. The CDR3 length is 13 residues. The CDR3 DNA sequence: TGTGCCAGCAGAGATTCCCCCGATCACACCATATATTTT. It is translated as CASRDSPDHTIYF.

The chain recombines TRBV5-1 with TRBJ1-2; maybe TRBD1 (5 bases). V lost 5 bases and J 4 bases, leaving 18 bases between the germline ends. CDR1 is SGHRS, CDR2 YFSETQ, per germline. The CDR3 totals 15 residues. CDR3 loop: CASSSLGGVSYGYTF. As DNA, the CDR3 is TGCGCCAGCAGTTCCTTGGGGGGTGTCAGCTATGGCTACACCTTC. Complete variable domain (other parts from reference TRBV5-1 and TRBJ1-2): KAGVTQTPRYLIKTRGQQVTLSCSPISGHRSVSWYQQTPGQGLQFLFEYFSETQRNKGNFPGRFSGRQFSNSRSEMNVSTLELGDSALYLCASSSLGGVSYGYTFGSGTRLTVV.

V and J are TRBV2 and TRBJ1-1, with D possibly being TRBD1 (5 bases). Trimming shortened V by 6 bases and J by 8 bases, and 16 bases separated the two germline ends. In germline, CDR1 is SNHLY, CDR2 FYNNEI. The CDR3 has 13 residues. This CDR3 reads CASSGGGRAEAFF. The CDR3 DNA sequence: TGTGCCAGCAGCGGGGGTGGGCGAGCCGAAGCTTTCTTT.